The rows below give T cell receptor beta chains drawn from one sample of a study of cytomegalovirus exposure and HLA in healthy donors. TCRdb's table, derived via immunoSEQ multiplex PCR, lists solely in-frame clones and lacks some. The sample includes approximately 150,000 clones. Sequenced input: PBMCs. These receptors all come from a young woman in good health and CMV-seronegative. Each CDR3 is given without its conserved first and last residue. Fields, in order: CDR3 protein, J gene, V gene.

ASRSRGTGDNYGYT,TRBJ1-2,TRBV12-2
ATNRGLETQY,TRBJ2-5,TRBV5-6
ASSASGYEQY,TRBJ2-7,TRBV6-1
ASSLLAGPATNEKLF,TRBJ1-4,TRBV5-4
ASSPTGSGANVLT,TRBJ2-6,TRBV19
ASGSGLGDTEAF,TRBJ1-1,TRBV12-5
AVRRDRDGEQF,TRBJ2-1,TRBV10-3
ASSQGGQASYLGYGYT,TRBJ1-2,TRBV4-1
ASSEMGAGGTGELF,TRBJ2-2,TRBV6-1
ASGFAGLNTEAF,TRBJ1-1,TRBV12-5
ASISGDTQY,TRBJ2-3,TRBV7-6
ASGDSEAF,TRBJ1-1,TRBV6-5
ASSLALGQVEAF,TRBJ1-1,TRBV5-4
ATSRGAQQETQY,TRBJ2-5,TRBV15
ASSPTSGDSYEQY,TRBJ2-7,TRBV18
ASSKGLAGGYHYNEQF,TRBJ2-1,TRBV7-8
ASSETSGRNNEQF,TRBJ2-1,TRBV4-3
ASSTLKIDISAEAF,TRBJ1-1,TRBV18
ASSSRRVEGSYNSPLH,TRBJ1-6,TRBV5-4
ASTSEESGIVWETQY,TRBJ2-5,TRBV6-4
ASSPSSDTEAF,TRBJ1-1,TRBV18
ASSTRTGEQY,.,TRBV19
ASSPRTGALQETQY,TRBJ2-5,TRBV19
ASSAFAGGTQY,TRBJ2-5,TRBV6-1
ASSYSVTGNTEAF,TRBJ1-1,TRBV6-6
ATSSRVGHEQF,TRBJ2-1,TRBV15
ASSPYGDTDEKLF,TRBJ1-4,TRBV5-1
ASSQVTSGSNEQF,TRBJ2-1,TRBV4-2
ASSSRLAGLDTQY,TRBJ2-3,TRBV6-1
ASSEAGTSNEQY,TRBJ2-7,TRBV6-1
ASGTVNTGELF,TRBJ2-2,TRBV5-1
ASGGQGVTDTQY,TRBJ2-3,TRBV25-1
ASSPGAGELF,TRBJ2-2,TRBV13
ASSSDSYQPQH,TRBJ1-5,TRBV18
AWSGTSNYGYT,TRBJ1-2,TRBV30
ASSSTGYQETQY,TRBJ2-5,TRBV11-3
SVEGRERVTEAF,TRBJ1-1,TRBV29-1
ASSLAGGLHNEQF,TRBJ2-1,TRBV7-8
ASRLGATSGYYTDTQY,TRBJ2-3,TRBV5-4
ASSLNGQGGEKLF,TRBJ1-4,TRBV7-3
ASSPSAGESNEQF,TRBJ2-1,TRBV6-1
ASSSGGGPLYGYT,TRBJ1-2,TRBV5-1
ASSSPSYSYNEQF,TRBJ2-1,TRBV7-9
ASSLGLTYYNEQF,TRBJ2-1,TRBV27
ASSAGTSGRTDTQY,TRBJ2-3,TRBV6-1
AWSAGSTDTQY,TRBJ2-3,TRBV30
ASSHRARGDNTEAF,TRBJ1-1,TRBV4-2
ASSPGTSGTFSYEQY,TRBJ2-7,TRBV5-1
AIRAGTGDYGYT,TRBJ1-2,TRBV10-3
ASSVGTFGGNTIY,TRBJ1-3,TRBV9
ASSLGGVTDTQY,TRBJ2-3,TRBV5-4
ASSEWGTAYNEQF,TRBJ2-1,TRBV6-1
ASSVNPGVAGGRETQY,TRBJ2-5,TRBV9